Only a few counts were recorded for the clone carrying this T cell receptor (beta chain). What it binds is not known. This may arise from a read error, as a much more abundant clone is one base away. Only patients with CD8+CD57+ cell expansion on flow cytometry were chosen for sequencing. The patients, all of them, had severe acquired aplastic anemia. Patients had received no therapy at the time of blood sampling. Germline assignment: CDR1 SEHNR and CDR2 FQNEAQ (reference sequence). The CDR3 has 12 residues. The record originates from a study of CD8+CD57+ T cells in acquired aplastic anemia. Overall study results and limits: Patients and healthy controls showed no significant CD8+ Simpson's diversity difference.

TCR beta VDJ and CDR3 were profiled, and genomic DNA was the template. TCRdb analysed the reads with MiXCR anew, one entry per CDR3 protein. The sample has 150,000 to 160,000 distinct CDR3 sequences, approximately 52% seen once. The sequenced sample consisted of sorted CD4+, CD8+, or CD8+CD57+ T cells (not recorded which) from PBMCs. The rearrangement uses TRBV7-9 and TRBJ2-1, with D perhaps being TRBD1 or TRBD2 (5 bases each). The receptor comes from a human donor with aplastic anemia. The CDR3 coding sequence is TGTGCCAGCAGCCCCGGGACGGTGAACCAGCTCTTC. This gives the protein CASSPGTVNQLF.